This TCR beta chain is drawn from a study of T-cell reconstitution after alpha-beta-depleted transplantation in children (dated by TCRdb to 2016 to 2017). For the wider study: T-cell immune reconstitution after TCRalphabeta/CD19-depleted allogeneic hematopoietic cell transplantation in children was quantitatively tracked in the study by means of TCR repertoire profiling. The full study reports these points: Over subsequent months, a decline in hyperexpanded clone frequencies was noted, and after one year, T-cell counts and TCRbeta diversity were mostly ascribed to newly produced T cells. The apparently early alphabetaT-cell count recovery about two months after transplant was reportedly dependent on only several hundred rapidly expanded clones derived from non-depleted graft cells. In some patients, the high TCRbeta diversity seen at day 60 was put down to recipient T cells and intrathymic progenitors that had survived conditioning.

This clonotype was seen repeatedly, ten times or more. Its recognized antigen is unknown. Nothing much larger sits one base from this clone, and base qualities are not available. Taken from cysteine to phenylalanine, the CDR3 has 11 residues. The only DNA kept is the CDR3, 33 bases in frame from the first base. Cut back by 6 bases and 10 bases, the V and J ends lie 10 bases apart. The library was generated by PCR. Sequencer: Illumina HiSeq 2500. TCR library preparation used molecular barcoding, with unique molecular identifiers applied to normalize quantification of the TCRbeta repertoire. TCRdb applied fastp at Q25 and MiXCR to the public reads, then kept only in-frame beta chains. Every CDR3 protein is listed once, alongside the most common genes and DNA of its rows. Counted in this sample were approximately 210,000 distinct CDR3 sequences; approximately 19% of them appeared once. The top ten hold around 45% of the sample.

In light of the paper, this sample's treatment or condition label describes: allogeneic hematopoietic cell transplantation with graft depleted of TCRalphabeta T cells and CD19 B cells. The transplant recipients were children given TCRalphabeta/CD19-depleted allogeneic hematopoietic cell grafts. The sequence joins TRBV12-3 or TRBV12-4 to TRBJ2-1, and TRBD2 may be the D gene, going by 6 matching bases. The source material was PBMCs, mostly from graft donor cells, sampled 360 days after TCRalphabeta/CD19-depleted stem cell transplant. This receptor was taken from a male patient aged 2 to 10 who had a stem cell transplant for acute lymphoblastic leukemia, so the T cells may come from the graft donor. The CDR3 protein sequence reads: CASSLEGEQFF. The bases are TGTGCCAGCAGCCTGGAGGGCGAGCAGTTCTTC.